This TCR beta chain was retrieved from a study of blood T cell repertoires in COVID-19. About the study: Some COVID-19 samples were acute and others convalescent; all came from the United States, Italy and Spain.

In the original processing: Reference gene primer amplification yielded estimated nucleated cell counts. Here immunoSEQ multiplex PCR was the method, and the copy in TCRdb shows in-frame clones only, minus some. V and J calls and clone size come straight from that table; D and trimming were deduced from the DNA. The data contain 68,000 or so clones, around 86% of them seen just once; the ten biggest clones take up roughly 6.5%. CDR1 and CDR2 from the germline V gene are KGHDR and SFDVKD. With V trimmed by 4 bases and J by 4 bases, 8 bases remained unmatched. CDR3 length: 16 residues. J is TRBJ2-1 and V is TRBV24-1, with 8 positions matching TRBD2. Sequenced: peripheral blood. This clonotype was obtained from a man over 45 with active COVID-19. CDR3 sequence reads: CATSDSKRGPYNEQFF. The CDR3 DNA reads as TGTGCCACCAGTGACTCAAAGCGGGGGCCTTACAATGAGCAGTTCTTC.